This entry lists 22 T cell receptor beta chains sequenced from one sample in a study of blood T cell repertoires in COVID-19. Some clones are missing from TCRdb's copy, which holds only in-frame ones; the method was immunoSEQ multiplex PCR. The sample contains more than 85,000 clones, almost 80% of which appear only once. What was sequenced was peripheral blood. These receptors were taken from a man between 60 and 70 years old with active or convalescent COVID-19.

This sequence joins TRBV11-3 and TRBJ2-7, with 8 bases aligning to TRBD2. After removal of 4 bases from V and 7 bases from J, the junction contained 18 bases not matched to a gene. Germline loops: CDR1 SGHNT, CDR2 YENEEA. The CDR3 has 17 residues. The CDR3 reads CASSSAQGSGRSGEQYF. Here the CDR3 DNA reads TGTGCCAGCAGCTCCGCGCAGGGAAGCGGGAGATCGGGAGAGCAGTACTTC.

The rearrangement joins TRBV3-1 (or the pseudogene TRBV3-2) to TRBJ2-4; 11 nucleotides align to TRBD2. Per the germline V gene, CDR1 is LGHDT and CDR2 is YNNKEL (reference sequence). Trimming removed 4 bases from V and 0 bases from J; junction bases left unmatched: 5. The CDR3 loop spans 17 amino acids. CDR3 bases: TGTGCCAGCAGCCTAGGACTAGCGGGTTTAGCCAAAAACATTCAGTACTTC. Its protein product is CASSLGLAGLAKNIQYF.

The rearrangement joins TRBV5-1 to TRBJ2-4, with TRBD2 identical over 13 bases. V trimming: 3 bases; J trimming: 0 bases; junction bases outside the gene matches: 12. Germline V gene sequence: CDR1 SGHRS, CDR2 YFSETQ. This CDR3 comprises 20 residues. CDR3 sequence (DNA): TGCGCCAGCAGCTCGGGACCGGGACTAGCGGGACTCTTAGCCAAAAACATTCAGTACTTC. Translated: CASSSGPGLAGLLAKNIQYF.

The chain is built from TRBV2 and TRBJ1-4; TRBD1 might be the D (5 bases). V was shortened by 5 bases and J by 8 bases, with 15 bases between the two germline ends. The CDR3 spans 14 residues. CDR1 is SNHLY and CDR2 is FYNNEI in the germline V gene. CDR3 sequence (DNA): TGTGCCAGCAGTAGGAACCAGGGCGGCGAAAAACTGTTTTTT. Protein: CASSRNQGGEKLFF.

The V gene is TRBV2, the J gene TRBJ2-6; maybe TRBD1 (6 bases). Trimming cost V 4 bases and J 0 bases, with 16 bases left between them. Germline values: CDR1 SNHLY, CDR2 FYNNEI. The CDR3 runs to 18 residues. The CDR3 nucleotides read TGTGCCAGCAGTGCCCCGGGACAAATACTCTCTGGGGCCAACGTCCTGACTTTC. It translates to CASSAPGQILSGANVLTF.

This clone came up once. V is TRBV6-5 and J is TRBJ1-2; TRBD1 might be the D (5 bases). The V end was cut by 5 bases, the J end by 8 bases, with 12 bases between. This CDR3 contains 12 residues. Germline assignment: CDR1 MNHEY and CDR2 SVGAGI. The CDR3 sequence: CASSPQGGGYTF. Here the CDR3 DNA reads TGTGCCAGCAGTCCGCAGGGAGGCGGCTACACCTTC.

This chain connects TRBV4-3 to TRBJ2-1; 8 bases map to TRBD2. Germline CDR1 and CDR2: LGHNA and YSLEER. This CDR3 is 15 amino acids long. With 4 bases clipped from V and 5 bases from J, the junction kept 7 bases outside the gene matches. As DNA, the CDR3 is TGCGCCAGCAGCCCCCGGGAGGGGGGGGACAATGAGCAGTTCTTC. Translation gives CASSPREGGDNEQFF.

The V and J genes are TRBV14 and TRBJ1-1; TRBD1 is a possible D gene (6 bases). The CDR3 runs 15 residues. V lost 3 bases and J 0 bases, leaving 11 bases between the germline ends. CDR1 and CDR2 (germline): SGHDN, FVKESK. DNA of the CDR3: TGTGCCAGCAGCCAGATCAGGGGCGTGAACACTGAAGCTTTCTTT. Its translation is CASSQIRGVNTEAFF.

The rearrangement joins TRBV2 to TRBJ2-1, with D unresolved. The CDR3 is 13 residues long. The germline gives CDR1 SNHLY, CDR2 FYNNEI. The V and J ends lost 6 bases and 0 bases respectively, with 6 bases between them. The CDR3 DNA sequence: TGTGCCAGCAGCTTGAGCTCCTACAATGAGCAGTTCTTC. Its translation is CASSLSSYNEQFF.

In this sample, this clone turned up a few times. The chain couples TRBV2 to TRBJ2-5, with TRBD1 identical over 10 bases. The CDR3 runs to 14 residues. After removal of 7 bases from V and 7 bases from J, the junction contained 9 bases not matched to a gene. Germline V gene lookup returns CDR1 SNHLY and CDR2 FYNNEI. The CDR3 sequence: CASIPGQGDWTQYF. DNA for the CDR3: TGTGCCAGCATCCCAGGACAGGGGGATTGGACCCAGTACTTC.

The chain recombines TRBV5-1 with TRBJ2-2; TRBD1 agrees at 7 bases. Per the germline V gene, CDR1 is SGHRS and CDR2 is YFSETQ. CDR3 length: 15 amino acids. V trimming: 3 bases; J trimming: 0 bases; junction bases outside the gene matches: 2. Written as DNA, the CDR3 is TGCGCCAGCAGCTCGGGACAGACGAACACCGGGGAGCTGTTTTTT. Its translation: CASSSGQTNTGELFF.

This clone was detected only a few times. The CDR3 nucleotides are TGTGCCAGCAGCGTAGAGGGAGTACCAGGCGGGGAGCTGTTTTTT. Its translation: CASSVEGVPGGELFF. J is TRBJ2-2 and V is TRBV9, with TRBD2 as a possible D gene (5 bases). Germline loops: CDR1 SGDLS, CDR2 YYNGEE. The V and J ends lost 0 bases and 7 bases respectively, with 13 bases between them. This CDR3 spans 15 amino acids.

The chain couples TRBV29-1 to TRBJ1-2; no reliable D call. The CDR3 totals 10 residues. Deletions cut 6 bases from V and 4 bases from J, with 6 bases between. Germline CDR1 reads SQVTM; CDR2 reads ANQGSEA. CDR3 bases: TGCAGCGTCCGGAGCTATGGCTACACCTTC. This encodes CSVRSYGYTF.

The chain is built from TRBV10-3 and TRBJ1-4, with D possibly matching TRBD1 (6 bases). The CDR3 runs to 14 residues. Trimming cost V 6 bases and J 7 bases, with 15 bases left between them. In germline, CDR1 is ENHRY, CDR2 SYGVKD. CDR3: CAIRPDSRTEKLFF. The CDR3 coding sequence is TGTGCCATCAGACCGGACAGTCGGACTGAAAAACTGTTTTTT.

This rearrangement joins TRBV20-1 to TRBJ2-2; 12 bases are a match to TRBD2. The trim removed 3 bases at V and 3 bases at J, leaving 2 bases unmatched. The CDR3 covers 15 residues. CDR1 and CDR2 from the germline V gene are DFQATT and SNEGSKA (reference sequence). Written as DNA, the CDR3 is TGCAGTGCTAGTCGACTAGCGGGAGACACCGGGGAGCTGTTTTTT. Encoded protein: CSASRLAGDTGELFF.

The J gene is TRBJ1-5, the V gene TRBV6-1; no clear D. Germline V CDR1 and CDR2: MNHNS, SASEGT. CDR3 length: 16 amino acids. Trimming removed 2 bases from V and 6 bases from J, with 17 bases in between. The CDR3 region has the DNA TGTGCCAGCAGTGAATTGGGAGCCGGATCCGGTCAGCCCCAGCATTTT. This translates into CASSELGAGSGQPQHF.

The chain is built from TRBV21-1 and TRBJ2-7; the table's D call TRBD2 went unverified against the DNA. TRBV21-1 is a listed pseudogene. The CDR3 has 16 amino acids. CDR3 DNA: TGTGCCAGCAGCAAGGTCCTTTTGGCGGATTCCTACGAGCAGTACGTC. Translation: CASSKVLLADSYEQYV.

The rearrangement uses TRBV19 and TRBJ2-1; TRBD2 matches 7 bases. The trim removed 5 bases at V and 13 bases at J, leaving 17 bases unmatched. This CDR3 has 15 residues. CDR1 is LNHDA and CDR2 is SQIVND in the germline V gene (reference sequence). The CDR3, as DNA: TGTGCCAGTAGTGGGAACCGGGAAACGCGCGGGGGACAGTTCTTC. This encodes CASSGNRETRGGQFF. Looking up the rest from reference TRBV19 and TRBJ2-1 gives the full variable domain: DGGITQSPKYLFRKEGQNVTLSCEQNLNHDAMYWYRQDPGQGLRLIYYSQIVNDFQKGDIAEGYSVSREKKESFPLTVTSAQKNPTAFYLCASSGNRETRGGQFFGPGTRLTVL.

The rearrangement links TRBV5-6 to TRBJ2-1; D might be TRBD1 (5 bases). This CDR3 is 13 amino acids long. Between the trimmed V and J ends, which lost 3 bases and 10 bases, there was a span of 14 bases. Germline-derived CDR1 and CDR2 are SGHDT and YYEEEE. Here the CDR3 reads CASSSPYPGEQFF. As DNA, the CDR3 is TGTGCCAGCAGCTCTCCCTACCCAGGGGAGCAGTTCTTC.

This sequence joins TRBV5-4 and TRBJ1-2, with a tentative D call TRBD1 (6 bases). Germline loops: CDR1 SGHNT, CDR2 YYREEE (reference sequence). The ends were cut back, 4 bases at V and 2 bases at J, with 9 bases in the middle. This CDR3 is built from 13 residues. The CDR3 sequence: CASSLQGNYGYTF. The CDR3 DNA follows: TGTGCCAGCAGCCTACAGGGAAACTATGGCTACACCTTC.

This clone has more than one count but fewer than ten. The rearrangement uses TRBV7-9 and TRBJ2-7, with 9 bases fitting TRBD1. The V and J ends lost 3 bases and 1 base, in that order; junction bases with no gene match: 1. CDR1 is SEHNR and CDR2 is FQNEAQ in the germline V gene (reference sequence). The CDR3 covers 14 residues. The CDR3 protein is CASSLTGGSYEQYV. The CDR3 nucleotides read TGTGCCAGCAGCTTGACAGGGGGGTCCTACGAGCAGTACGTC.

This clone was recorded only once. The CDR3 DNA follows: TGTGCCAGCTCACCTGAGGACTTGGGTGACTACACCTTC. It specifies CASSPEDLGDYTF. J is TRBJ1-2 and V is TRBV18; D gene ambiguous. The CDR3 length is 13 residues. Trimming pared 3 bases from V and 10 bases from J, leaving 15 bases between. Germline CDR1 and CDR2: KGHSH and LQKENI.